Following are 14 T cell receptor beta chains from one sample sequenced in a study of immune evolution from preneoplasia to lung adenocarcinoma listed by TCRdb under 2021. Receptors were amplified or captured by the immunoSEQ multiplex PCR assay. TCRdb provides this immuneACCESS table in a form limited to in-frame rearrangements. Some clones are lacking; in checked studies, under half of them reflect an unresolved V gene, and why the rest are absent is not known. The sample includes 25,000 to 30,000 clones, with just under 75% observed a single time. The biggest ten clones account for under 7% of the sample. Material for sequencing was FFPE invasive lung adenocarcinoma tissue. The intended sense of this specimen's cell subset or site label: frankly invasive lung adenocarcinoma (ADC). These receptors were taken from a person in their 60s with invasive lung adenocarcinoma. Some clones in this sample may be carry-over from other donors' samples.

This rearrangement joins TRBV19 to TRBJ2-1; the D is unclear. The V end was cut by 4 bases, the J end by 2 bases, with 18 bases between. Germline CDR1 LNHDA, CDR2 SQIVND (reference sequence). The CDR3 is 17 amino acids. CDR3 residues: CASSTLDLGRTYNEQFF. CDR3 bases: TGTGCCAGTAGTACCCTAGATTTGGGTCGAACCTACAATGAGCAGTTCTTC.

This chain connects TRBV28 to TRBJ1-5; maybe TRBD1 (6 bases). Germline V gene data show CDR1 as MDHEN and CDR2 as SYDVKM. This CDR3 is built from 14 residues. The V end was cut by 6 bases, the J end by 2 bases, with 11 bases between. The CDR3: CASRRGGGNQPQHF. For the CDR3, the DNA is TGTGCCAGCAGAAGAGGGGGAGGCAATCAGCCCCAGCATTTT.

The gene calls are TRBV27 and TRBJ2-1; unclear D gene. The CDR3 has 14 residues. Germline CDR1 is MNHEY and CDR2 is SMNVEV (reference sequence). V was cut by 3 bases and J by 6 bases, with 12 bases left in between. The CDR3 DNA reads as TGTGCCAGCAGTTTCCGGACCAGTAGCAATGAGCAGTTCTTC. Translation gives CASSFRTSSNEQFF.

The V call is TRBV9, the J call TRBJ1-2; 7 bases agree with TRBD1. CDR3 size: 15 residues. Trimming removed 3 bases from V and 1 base from J; junction bases left unmatched: 6. Germline-derived CDR1 and CDR2 are SGDLS and YYNGEE. In DNA, the CDR3 is TGTGCCAGCAGCGGACGGGACAGCCTTAACTATGGCTACACCTTC. Translation gives CASSGRDSLNYGYTF.

The V call is TRBV7-9, the J call TRBJ2-3, with D hard to call. The germline V gene encodes CDR1 SEHNR and CDR2 FQNEAQ (reference sequence). The CDR3 contains 12 residues. Trimming removed 5 bases from V and 4 bases from J, with 7 bases in between. The CDR3 reads CASSGPADTQYF. The DNA for the CDR3 is TGTGCCAGCAGCGGGCCTGCAGATACGCAGTATTTT.

The chain has TRBV5-4 and TRBJ2-3; no clear D. V lost 9 bases and J 5 bases, leaving 16 bases between the germline ends. CDR3 length: 13 residues. Per the germline V gene, CDR1 is SGHNT and CDR2 is YYREEE (reference sequence). In nucleotides, the CDR3 is TGTGCCATCGCACGAACGGTCTTAGATACGCAGTATTTT. This codes for CAIARTVLDTQYF.

The chain uses TRBV11-2 and TRBJ2-3; D not resolved. CDR3 length: 13 amino acids. Germline CDR1 and CDR2: SGHAT and FQNNGV. Trimming pared 3 bases from V and 3 bases from J, leaving 7 bases between. The CDR3 coding sequence is TGTGCCAGCAGCTTCTCCCCAACAGATACGCAGTATTTT. This translates into CASSFSPTDTQYF.

The chain carries TRBV11-2 and TRBJ2-7, with TRBD1 as a possible D gene (6 bases). Germline V gene lookup returns CDR1 SGHAT and CDR2 FQNNGV. The CDR3 totals 15 residues. V lost 4 bases and J 3 bases, leaving 16 bases between the germline ends. CDR3 in amino acids: CASSSWEGTIYEQYF. DNA of the CDR3: TGTGCCAGCAGCTCTTGGGAAGGGACAATCTACGAGCAGTACTTC.

This chain connects TRBV29-1 to TRBJ2-5; D possibly corresponds to TRBD1 (5 bases). This CDR3 contains 13 residues. V was trimmed by 7 bases and J by 4 bases, leaving 16 bases between them. Germline V gene sequence: CDR1 SQVTM, CDR2 ANQGSEA. CDR3 protein: CSALSSGAETQYF. CDR3 nucleotides: TGCAGCGCCCTTTCAAGTGGGGCAGAGACCCAGTACTTC.

This chain uses TRBV28 with TRBJ2-7; D unclear. Germline values: CDR1 MDHEN, CDR2 SYDVKM. This CDR3 has 13 residues. V was shortened by 2 bases and J by 4 bases, with 9 bases between the two germline ends. The CDR3 protein is CASSLKNSYEQYF. The DNA for the CDR3 is TGTGCCAGCAGTTTAAAGAACAGTTACGAGCAGTACTTC.

This chain joins TRBV5-8 and TRBJ2-7; D uncertain. This CDR3 region has 12 residues. Germline CDR1 and CDR2: SGHTS and YDEGEE. Trimming shortened V by 0 bases and J by 2 bases, and 3 bases separated the two germline ends. As DNA, the CDR3 is TGTGCCAGCAGCTTGGTTACCTACGAGCAGTACTTC. Translating gives CASSLVTYEQYF.

This clone was recorded only once. This sequence joins TRBV4-2 and TRBJ2-7; TRBD2 agrees at 13 bases. In germline, CDR1 is LGHNA, CDR2 YNFKEQ. This CDR3 is 20 amino acids long. Trimming at V came to 0 bases and at J to 1 base, leaving 12 bases not matched to a gene. The CDR3 DNA reads as TGTGCCAGCAGCCAAGAGGTCGAGACTAGCGGGAGGCTCCTATCCTACGAGCAGTACTTC. Amino acids: CASSQEVETSGRLLSYEQYF.

The chain joins TRBV11-1 to TRBJ2-3, with 15 bases lining up with TRBD2. The CDR3 totals 16 residues. The trim removed 4 bases at V and 3 bases at J, leaving 2 bases unmatched. Per germline, CDR1 SGHAT and CDR2 FQDESV (reference sequence). The CDR3 here is CASSSGLAGGTDTQYF. The CDR3 coding sequence is TGTGCCAGCAGCTCCGGACTAGCGGGAGGGACAGATACGCAGTATTTT.

The chain carries TRBV25-1 and TRBJ2-3, with 10 bases fitting TRBD2. Germline V gives CDR1 MGHDK, CDR2 SYGVNS. The CDR3 spans 12 residues. V shed 8 bases and J 12 bases; nucleotides not matched to a gene: 8. The CDR3 protein is CASGYSGGFQYF. The CDR3 DNA reads TGTGCCAGCGGTTATAGCGGGGGGTTCCAGTATTTT.